This TCR beta chain was sequenced during a study of molecular identifiers for immune sequencing clone quantification. Germline loops: CDR1 LNHDA, CDR2 SQIVND (reference sequence). CDR3 length: 13 residues. Trimming took off 1 base at V and 2 bases at J, with 5 bases between the two ends. One entry per CDR3 protein results from TCRdb running MiXCR on the PCR reads. The data hold hundreds of thousands of distinct CDR3 sequences, with roughly 24% observed a single time. The material sequenced was naive CD8+ T cells from blood, with Jurkat cell RNA spiked in. Documented subset: FACS-sorted CD8+CD4-CCR7+CD45RA+ naive T cells. The V call is TRBV19, the J call TRBJ2-5; D call uncertain. The receptor was derived from a human donor in good health. Some libraries in this study had Jurkat cell RNA spiked in. The CDR3 DNA sequence: TGTGCCAGTAGTATAGTGGAACAAGAGACCCAGTACTTC. It is translated as CASSIVEQETQYF.